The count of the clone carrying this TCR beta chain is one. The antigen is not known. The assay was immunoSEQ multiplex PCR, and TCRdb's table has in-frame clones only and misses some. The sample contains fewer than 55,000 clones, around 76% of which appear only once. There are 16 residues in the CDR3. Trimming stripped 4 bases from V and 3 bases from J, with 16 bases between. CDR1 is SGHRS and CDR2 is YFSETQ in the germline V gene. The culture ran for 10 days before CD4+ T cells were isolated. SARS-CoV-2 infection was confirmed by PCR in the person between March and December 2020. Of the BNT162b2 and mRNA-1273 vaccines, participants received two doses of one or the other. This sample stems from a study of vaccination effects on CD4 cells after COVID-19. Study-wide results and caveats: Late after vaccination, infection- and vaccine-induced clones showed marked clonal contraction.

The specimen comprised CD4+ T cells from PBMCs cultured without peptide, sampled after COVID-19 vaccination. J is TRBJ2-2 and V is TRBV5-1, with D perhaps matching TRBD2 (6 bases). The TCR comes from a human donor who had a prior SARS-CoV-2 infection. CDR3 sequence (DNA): TGCGCCAGCAGCCCAGAGCGGAGGGCCGACACCGGGGAGCTGTTTTTT. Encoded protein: CASSPERRADTGELFF.